This T cell receptor beta chain comes out of a study of T cell responses to AZD1222 COVID-19 vaccine. Broader study findings: Compared with day 0, the breadth and depth of the Spike-specific TCR repertoire rose significantly after two doses of AZD1222. Regions 160-218 and 743-854 dominated among vaccine-associated CD4 TCRs spanning spike.

Sequencing used immunoSEQ multiplex PCR; TCRdb keeps in-frame clones, though not all of them. This table has over 120,000 clones, just under 95% appearing once. As for this clone: Its antigen is as yet unknown.

The length of the CDR3 is 13 residues. The germline V and J ends were trimmed by 6 bases and 3 bases, with 12 bases remaining between them. The TCR was taken from an adult who had recovered from COVID-19. Sequencing used peripheral blood, obtained after recovery from COVID-19. This sequence joins TRBV23-1 and TRBJ2-7; D could derive from TRBD1 or TRBD2 (5 bases each). TRBV23-1 is sorted into the ORF group, with uncertain function. The CDR3 protein is CASRPRELYEQYF. The CDR3 DNA follows: TGCGCCAGCAGGCCCAGGGAGCTCTACGAGCAGTACTTC.